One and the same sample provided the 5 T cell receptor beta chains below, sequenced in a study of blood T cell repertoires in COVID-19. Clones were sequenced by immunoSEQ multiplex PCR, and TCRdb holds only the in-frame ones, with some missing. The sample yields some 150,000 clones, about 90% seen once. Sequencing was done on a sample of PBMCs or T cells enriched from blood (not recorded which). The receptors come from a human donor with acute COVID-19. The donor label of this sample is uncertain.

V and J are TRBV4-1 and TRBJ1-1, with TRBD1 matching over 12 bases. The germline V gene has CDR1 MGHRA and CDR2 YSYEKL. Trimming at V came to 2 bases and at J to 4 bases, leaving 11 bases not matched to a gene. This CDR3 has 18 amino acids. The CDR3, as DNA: TGCGCCAGCAGCCAAACCCTCGGGACAGGGGGCGAGGTCACTGAAGCTTTCTTT. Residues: CASSQTLGTGGEVTEAFF.

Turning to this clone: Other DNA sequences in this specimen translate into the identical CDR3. As DNA, the CDR3 is TGTGCCAGCAGCCTCGACAGGAACACTGAAGCTTTCTTT. It codes for CASSLDRNTEAFF. The chain joins TRBV11-3 to TRBJ1-1; weak D call: TRBD1 (5 bases). The CDR3 is 13 amino acids. V dropped 5 bases and J dropped 1 base, with 8 bases sitting between them. Germline V gene lookup returns CDR1 SGHNT and CDR2 YENEEA.

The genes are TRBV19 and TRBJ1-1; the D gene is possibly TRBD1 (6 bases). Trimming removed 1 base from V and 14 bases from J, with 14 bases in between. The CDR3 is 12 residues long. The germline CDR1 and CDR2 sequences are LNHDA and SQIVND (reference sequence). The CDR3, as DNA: TGTGCCAGTAGTATAGGGTACAGGGAGAACTTCTTT. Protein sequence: CASSIGYRENFF.

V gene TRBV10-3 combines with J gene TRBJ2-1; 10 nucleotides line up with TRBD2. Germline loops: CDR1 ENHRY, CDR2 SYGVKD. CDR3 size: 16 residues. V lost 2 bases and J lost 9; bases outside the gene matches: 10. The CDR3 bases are TGTGCCATCAGTGAGGGACTAGCGGCCGGGCCCCTTGAGCAGTTCTTC. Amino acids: CAISEGLAAGPLEQFF.

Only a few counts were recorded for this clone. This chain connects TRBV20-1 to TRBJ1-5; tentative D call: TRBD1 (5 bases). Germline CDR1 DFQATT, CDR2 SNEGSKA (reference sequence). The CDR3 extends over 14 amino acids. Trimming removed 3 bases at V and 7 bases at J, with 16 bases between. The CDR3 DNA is TGCAGTGCTAGTCAATCGGGGGTCCGACAGCCCCAGCATTTT. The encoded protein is CSASQSGVRQPQHF.